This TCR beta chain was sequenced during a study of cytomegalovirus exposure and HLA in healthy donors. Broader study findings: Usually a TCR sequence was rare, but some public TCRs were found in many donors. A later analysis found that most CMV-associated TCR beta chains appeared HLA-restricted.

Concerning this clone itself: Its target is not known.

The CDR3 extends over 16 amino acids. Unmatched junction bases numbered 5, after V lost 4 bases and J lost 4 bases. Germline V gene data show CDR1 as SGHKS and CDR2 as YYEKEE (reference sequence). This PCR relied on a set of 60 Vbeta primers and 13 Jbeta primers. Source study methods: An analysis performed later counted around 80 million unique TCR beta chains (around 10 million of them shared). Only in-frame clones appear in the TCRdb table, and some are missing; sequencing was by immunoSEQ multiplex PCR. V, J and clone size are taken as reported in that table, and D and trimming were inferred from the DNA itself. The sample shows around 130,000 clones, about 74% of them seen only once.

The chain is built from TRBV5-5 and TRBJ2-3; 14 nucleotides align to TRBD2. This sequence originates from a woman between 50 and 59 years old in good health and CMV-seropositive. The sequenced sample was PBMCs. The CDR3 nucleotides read TGTGCCAGCAGCACGGGACTAGCGGGGGAATCAGATACGCAGTATTTT. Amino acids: CASSTGLAGESDTQYF.